What follows is one TCR beta chain and its context. Its antigen is not identified. Produced via immunoSEQ multiplex PCR; TCRdb's table is partial and in-frame only. The data contain under 2,000,000 clones, just under 95% of them singletons. The sample belongs to a study of shared clonotypes between healthy human individuals. General study points: Larger richness was generally estimated for naive than memory subsets. Naive CD4 clonotypes overlapped across a few donors at roughly 5%.

V was clipped by 6 bases and J by 5 bases, with 10 bases between them. This CDR3 is built from 12 residues. Germline CDR1 SEHNR, CDR2 FQNEAQ (reference sequence). The naive CD8 population came from CD45RO-negative cells selected for CCR7, without terminally differentiated effector memory CD45RA+ cells. The chain employs TRBV7-9 and TRBJ1-1; unclear D gene. The specimen sequenced was naive CD8+ T cells sorted from blood. This receptor was taken from a man aged 18 to 35 in good health. CDR3 coding DNA: TGTGCCAGCAGGGGATCGGGGACTGAAGCTTTCTTT. Protein: CASRGSGTEAFF. Looking up the rest from reference TRBV7-9 and TRBJ1-1 gives the full variable domain: DTGVSQNPRHKITKRGQNVTFRCDPISEHNRLYWYRQTLGQGPEFLTYFQNEAQLEKSRLLSDRFSAERPKGSFSTLEIQRTEQGDSAMYLCASRGSGTEAFFGQGTRLTVV.